Each of the 18 T cell receptor beta chains below was sequenced from the same sample in a study of Graves' ophthalmopathy and Graves' hyperthyroidism. Amplification from RNA transcripts yielded the TCR beta CDR3 regions. Second-round multiplex PCR followed a first-round RT-PCR using HTBI primers. MiXCR, run by TCRdb on the multiplex PCR reads, gives a single entry per CDR3 protein. This table has 300,000 to 450,000 distinct CDR3 sequences, about 17% appearing once. Material: peripheral blood. These receptors were taken from an adult woman with stable Graves' hyperthyroidism.

The V call is TRBV18, the J call TRBJ2-7; no clear D. From germline, CDR1 is KGHSH and CDR2 LQKENI. V dropped 4 bases and J dropped 1 base, with 17 bases sitting between them. This CDR3 is built from 16 residues. DNA for the CDR3: TGTGCCAGCTCACGAGGACGCGAAGGAAGATCCTACGAGCAGTACTTC. Its translation: CASSRGREGRSYEQYF.

This clonotype was observed a handful of times. The chain recombines TRBV28 with TRBJ1-2; 8 bases are a match to TRBD1. The CDR3 spans 14 residues. The trim removed 3 bases at V and 4 bases at J, leaving 4 bases unmatched. Germline V gene sequence: CDR1 MDHEN, CDR2 SYDVKM. The CDR3 DNA reads as TGTGCCAGCAGTTTGATAGACAGGGGCTATGGCTACACCTTC. Protein product: CASSLIDRGYGYTF.

This clonotype was seen many times. A read error may be the cause here, since a much bigger clone is one base away. The chain links TRBV7-2 to TRBJ2-5; 7 positions match TRBD1. The CDR3 runs 18 residues. Germline CDR1 is SGHTA and CDR2 is FQGNSA. The V segment lost 5 bases and the J segment 0 bases; nucleotides outside the gene matches: 15. The CDR3 reads CASSLPAGTENYQETQYF. DNA for the CDR3: TGTGCCAGCAGCCTACCCGCCGGGACAGAGAATTACCAAGAGACCCAGTACTTC.

This clonotype was counted ten times or more. The chain recombines TRBV29-1 with TRBJ2-5, with a possible D match to TRBD2 (6 bases). The V and J ends lost 6 bases and 5 bases respectively, with 19 bases between them. CDR1 is SQVTM, CDR2 ANQGSEA, per germline. The CDR3 is 14 residues long. CDR3 coding DNA: TGCAGCGTCAAAGGGACGCCGGGGGACGAGACCCAGTACTTC. It codes for CSVKGTPGDETQYF.

Many counts were recorded for this clonotype. V usage is TRBV20-1 and J usage is TRBJ1-5; D unresolved. Per germline, CDR1 DFQATT and CDR2 SNEGSKA (reference sequence). The CDR3 has 12 residues. Trimming took 3 bases from V and 2 from J, leaving 5 bases between them. The CDR3 region is CSASPGNQPQHF. CDR3 coding DNA: TGCAGTGCTAGTCCAGGCAATCAGCCCCAGCATTTT.

This clonotype was seen many times. The chain joins TRBV2 to TRBJ1-5; D is unclear. The V end was cut by 4 bases, the J end by 9 bases, with 13 bases between. Germline CDR1 SNHLY, CDR2 FYNNEI. The CDR3 length is 13 residues. The CDR3 loop reads CASSAGGVLPQHF. For the CDR3, the DNA is TGTGCCAGCAGTGCTGGCGGTGTTCTGCCCCAGCATTTT.

V and J are TRBV20-1 and TRBJ2-5, with 7 bases aligning to TRBD2. Germline loops: CDR1 DFQATT, CDR2 SNEGSKA (reference sequence). The junction had 6 bases not matched to a gene; V was cut back by 1 base and J by 1 base. CDR3 length equals 15 residues. The CDR3: CSARGQSGTQETQYF. In nucleotides, the CDR3 is TGCAGTGCTAGAGGCCAGAGCGGGACCCAAGAGACCCAGTACTTC.

This clonotype was seen just once. A much larger clone differs from this one at a single base, so this may be a read error. The V call is TRBV20-1, the J call TRBJ2-5; 10 nucleotides match TRBD2. The V and J ends lost 4 bases and 7 bases, in that order; junction bases with no gene match: 12. The CDR3 covers 15 residues. Germline loops: CDR1 DFQATT, CDR2 SNEGSKA (reference sequence). This chain's CDR3 is CSAKSSGSVEVTQYF. The DNA of the CDR3 is TGCAGTGCTAAGTCTAGCGGGAGTGTGGAAGTGACCCAGTACTTC.

A remark on this clonotype: An end of the junction does not agree with germline; a read error may underlie this. The gene calls are TRBV12-3 or TRBV12-4 and TRBJ1-1, with no clear D. The CDR3 extends over 13 amino acids. CDR3 nucleotides: TGTTCCAGCAGTTTGATCCTACCCCCTGAAGCTTTCTTT. It yields the protein CSSSLILPPEAFF.

The V gene is TRBV27, the J gene TRBJ2-7, with TRBD1 matching over 12 bases. The CDR3 has 15 residues. V was clipped by 1 base and J by 7 bases; unmatched bases: 5. CDR1 MNHEY and CDR2 SMNVEV come from the germline V gene (reference sequence). This CDR3 is CASSLYGTGGGEQYF. As DNA, the CDR3 is TGTGCCAGCAGTTTATACGGGACAGGGGGCGGTGAGCAGTACTTC.

This clonotype was detected ten times or more. J is TRBJ2-7 and V is TRBV6-2 or TRBV6-3; 9 bases line up with TRBD1. The CDR3 spans 16 residues. Looked up from germline, CDR1 is MNHEY and CDR2 is SVGEGT. With 2 bases clipped from V and 3 bases from J, the junction kept 8 bases outside the gene matches. CDR3 in DNA: TGTGCCAGCAGTTACGAACGCCGGGACAGGGACTACGAGCAGTACTTC. Its protein product is CASSYERRDRDYEQYF.

The sample holds many counts of this clonotype. The chain combines TRBV6-1 with TRBJ2-7; D unclear. The CDR3 runs to 14 residues. The germline V and J ends were trimmed by 0 bases and 3 bases, with 9 bases remaining between them. Germline V gene lookup returns CDR1 MNHNS and CDR2 SASEGT. The chain's CDR3 is CASSEAGLYYEQYF. The CDR3, as DNA: TGTGCCAGCAGTGAAGCCGGGTTATACTACGAGCAGTACTTC.

This sequence joins TRBV27 and TRBJ2-5, with unresolved D. The CDR3 sequence is 13 residues long. Germline CDR1 MNHEY, CDR2 SMNVEV (reference sequence). The V end was cut by 5 bases, the J end by 2 bases, with 9 bases between. In DNA, the CDR3 is TGTGCCAGCAGTCACCGGAGTCAAGAGACCCAGTACTTC. Translation: CASSHRSQETQYF.

This sequence joins TRBV11-1 and TRBJ1-5; 8 bases line up with TRBD1. The CDR3 runs 16 residues. In germline, CDR1 is SGHAT, CDR2 FQDESV (reference sequence). V dropped 5 bases and J dropped 1; count of bases not matched to a gene: 7. The CDR3 DNA follows: TGTGCCAGCAGCCACATGGACAGGGTAAGCAATCAGCCCCAGCATTTT. It translates to CASSHMDRVSNQPQHF.

This clonotype was observed a single time. The chain combines TRBV20-1 with TRBJ1-2; no clear D. Trimming removed 5 bases from V and 1 base from J, with 5 bases in between. Germline V gene lookup returns CDR1 DFQATT and CDR2 SNEGSKA (reference sequence). The CDR3 consists of 11 residues. The CDR3 loop is CSADDNYGYTF. CDR3 sequence (DNA): TGCAGTGCTGACGATAACTATGGCTACACCTTC.

This clonotype was observed at least ten times. The chain couples TRBV5-1 to TRBJ1-1, with unresolved D. CDR3 length equals 14 residues. CDR1 and CDR2 from the germline V gene are SGHRS and YFSETQ. V was pared by 4 bases and J by 1 base, with 11 bases between. The CDR3 region has the DNA TGCGCCAGCAGCCCGATGACACCGAACACTGAAGCTTTCTTT. Amino acids: CASSPMTPNTEAFF.

In its sample, this clonotype was seen many times. The J gene is TRBJ1-2, the V gene TRBV6-2 or TRBV6-3; a weak D match, TRBD1 (5 bases). The CDR3 loop spans 15 amino acids. CDR1 is MNHEY and CDR2 is SVGEGT in the germline V gene. The V and J ends lost 2 bases and 5 bases respectively, with 15 bases between them. The CDR3 here is CASSYGRWGAYGYTF. For the CDR3, the DNA is TGTGCCAGCAGTTACGGTCGATGGGGCGCTTATGGCTACACCTTC.

The table lists this clonotype with many counts. This chain joins TRBV29-1 and TRBJ2-5; D is undetermined. The CDR3 is 14 amino acids. V was clipped by 2 bases and J by 1 base, with 11 bases between them. CDR1 is SQVTM, CDR2 ANQGSEA, per germline. CDR3 sequence: CSVERQLSQETQYF. The CDR3 DNA is TGCAGCGTTGAAAGGCAGCTGAGCCAAGAGACCCAGTACTTC. Full variable domain (missing parts from reference TRBV29-1 and TRBJ2-5): SAVISQKPSRDICQRGTSLTIQCQVDSQVTMMFWYRQQPGQSLTLIATANQGSEATYESGFVIDKFPISRPNLTFSTLTVSNMSPEDSSIYLCSVERQLSQETQYFGPGTRLLVL.